A single sample is the source of the 9 T cell receptor beta chains below, sequenced in a study of T cell repertoires in cytomegalovirus infection. TCRdb re-analysed the reads in MiXCR, keeping a single row per CDR3 protein. Of just under 300,000 distinct CDR3 sequences in the sample, roughly a tenth were seen once. Source material: PBMCs. These receptors came from a human donor in good health (CMV status not recorded). Some clones in this sample may be carry-over from other donors' samples.

The chain couples TRBV12-3 or TRBV12-4 to TRBJ1-3, with TRBD1 matching 9 bases. V gave up 6 bases and J gave up 2 bases; unmatched junction bases: 2. The CDR3 has 14 amino acids. The CDR3 loop reads CASSRDRAGNTIYF. CDR3 in DNA: TGTGCCAGCAGCCGGGACAGGGCTGGAAACACCATATATTTT.

This clonotype was counted a few times. The chain combines TRBV23-1 with TRBJ2-7; D gene uncertain. TRBV23-1 is labeled an ORF, and its function is uncertain. V gave up 0 bases and J gave up 7 bases, with 16 bases separating them. The CDR3 has 15 residues. CDR3 region: CASSQSKRAPREQYF. As DNA, the CDR3 is TGCGCCAGCAGTCAATCGAAACGAGCCCCGCGAGAGCAGTACTTC.

This clonotype was recorded at least ten times. The chain carries TRBV12-3 or TRBV12-4 and TRBJ1-1, with TRBD1 as a possible D gene (5 bases). CDR3 length: 13 residues. The ends were cut back, 6 bases at V and 6 bases at J, with 14 bases in the middle. In nucleotides, the CDR3 is TGTGCCAGCAGCCCCGGAGGGGAGGCTGAAGCTTTCTTT. This encodes CASSPGGEAEAFF.

This clonotype occurred many times. The chain carries TRBV7-3 and TRBJ2-3; D gene uncertain. This CDR3 contains 12 residues. Germline V gene sequence: CDR1 SGHTA, CDR2 FQGTGA. The germline V and J ends were trimmed by 4 bases and 4 bases, with 6 bases remaining between them. This CDR3 reads CASSSPPDTQYF. As DNA, the CDR3 is TGTGCCAGCAGCTCCCCCCCAGATACGCAGTATTTT.

This clonotype turned up a few times. DNA of the CDR3: TGTGCCAGCAGCTTAGCGACGGGACAGGGTAATGGCTACACCTTC. This encodes CASSLATGQGNGYTF. This rearrangement joins TRBV7-9 to TRBJ1-2; 9 nucleotides align to TRBD1. The V segment lost 0 bases and the J segment 6 bases; nucleotides outside the gene matches: 5. The CDR3 loop spans 15 amino acids. Germline CDR1 is SEHNR and CDR2 is FQNEAQ (reference sequence).

This clonotype was seen at least ten times. The chain joins TRBV29-1 to TRBJ2-1; 8 bases align to TRBD1. CDR1 is SQVTM and CDR2 is ANQGSEA in the germline V gene. The V gene end was trimmed by 1 base and the J gene end by 6 bases; junction bases not matched to a gene: 11. CDR3 length: 16 residues. The CDR3 loop is CSVEGVRQGASNEQFF. The CDR3 DNA sequence: TGCAGCGTTGAAGGGGTGAGGCAGGGGGCATCCAATGAGCAGTTCTTC.

This clonotype came up many times. The chain is built from TRBV20-1 and TRBJ1-5; D uncertain. This CDR3 is 15 amino acids long. Trimming stripped 0 bases from V and 0 bases from J, with 9 bases between. The germline gives CDR1 DFQATT, CDR2 SNEGSKA (reference sequence). The CDR3 spells CSARDLAGSNQPQHF. CDR3 bases: TGCAGTGCTAGAGATTTGGCAGGTAGCAATCAGCCCCAGCATTTT.

This clonotype was detected ten times or more. The chain joins TRBV12-3 or TRBV12-4 to TRBJ1-1; D is unclear. V lost 8 bases, J lost 4 bases, and 14 bases lay in between. CDR3 length equals 13 residues. The CDR3: CASWTEPGTEAFF. The CDR3 bases are TGTGCCAGCTGGACCGAGCCGGGCACTGAAGCTTTCTTT.

This clonotype was found many times. V is TRBV9 and J is TRBJ1-1, with 7 bases that match TRBD1. The CDR3 runs 14 residues. V shed 1 base and J 0 bases; nucleotides not matched to a gene: 0. Germline values: CDR1 SGDLS, CDR2 YYNGEE. The CDR3 here is CASSVRGLNTEAFF. The CDR3 nucleotides read TGTGCCAGCAGCGTAAGGGGGCTGAACACTGAAGCTTTCTTT. The whole variable domain, filled in from reference TRBV9 and TRBJ1-1, reads DSGVTQTPKHLITATGQRVTLRCSPRSGDLSVYWYQQSLDQGLQFLIQYYNGEERAKGNILERFSAQQFPDLHSELNLSSLELGDSALYFCASSVRGLNTEAFFGQGTRLTVV.